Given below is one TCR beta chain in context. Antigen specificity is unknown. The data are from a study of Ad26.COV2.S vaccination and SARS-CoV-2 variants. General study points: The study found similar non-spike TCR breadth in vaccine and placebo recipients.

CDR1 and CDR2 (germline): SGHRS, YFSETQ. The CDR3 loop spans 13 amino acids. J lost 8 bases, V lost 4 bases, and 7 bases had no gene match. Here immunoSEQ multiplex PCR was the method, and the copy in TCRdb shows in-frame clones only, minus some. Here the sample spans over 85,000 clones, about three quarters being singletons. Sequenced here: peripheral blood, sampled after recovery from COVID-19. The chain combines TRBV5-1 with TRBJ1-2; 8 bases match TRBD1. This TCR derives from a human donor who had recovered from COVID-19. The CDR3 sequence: CASSPRTGNGYTF. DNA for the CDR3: TGCGCCAGCAGCCCTCGGACAGGGAACGGCTACACCTTC.